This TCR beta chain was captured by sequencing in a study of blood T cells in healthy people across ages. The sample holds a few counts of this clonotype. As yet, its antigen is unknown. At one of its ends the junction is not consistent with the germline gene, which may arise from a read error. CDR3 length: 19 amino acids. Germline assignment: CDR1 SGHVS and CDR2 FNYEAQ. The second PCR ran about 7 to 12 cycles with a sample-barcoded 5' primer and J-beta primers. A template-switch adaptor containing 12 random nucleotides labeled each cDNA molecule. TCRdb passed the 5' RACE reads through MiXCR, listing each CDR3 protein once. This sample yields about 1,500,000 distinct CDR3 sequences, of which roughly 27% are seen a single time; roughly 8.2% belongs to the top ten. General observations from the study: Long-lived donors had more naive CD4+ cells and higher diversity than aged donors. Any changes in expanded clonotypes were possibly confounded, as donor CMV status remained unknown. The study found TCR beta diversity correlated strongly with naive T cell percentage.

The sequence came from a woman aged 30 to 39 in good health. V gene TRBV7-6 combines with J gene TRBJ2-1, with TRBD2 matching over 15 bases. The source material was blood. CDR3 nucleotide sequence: TGTGCCAACAGCAACGGACTAGCGGGGGGGCCGCGGCTAGGTAATGAGCAGTTCTTC. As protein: CANSNGLAGGPRLGNEQFF.